These 14 T cell receptor beta chains came from one sample sequenced in a study of regulatory T cells in long-lasting Graves disease. HTBI primers from iRepertoire and Arm-PCR of CDR3 regions yielded the TCR beta libraries. Each CDR3 protein gets one entry after TCRdb re-called the multiplex PCR reads with MiXCR. The sample lists approximately 400,000 distinct CDR3 sequences, 14% to 15% occurring once. Time point here: newly diagnosed GD, antithyroid drugs for less than 3 months. After RNA was extracted from PBMCs, the TCR library was made from it. These same records also appear under a second study, on T cells in Graves' hyperthyroidism and ophthalmopathy.

The source was peripheral blood mononuclear cells (PBMCs), collected at new diagnosis, from a patient treated with antithyroid drugs. The receptors stem from a woman aged 40 to 50 with Graves disease.

This clonotype was seen at least ten times. The CDR3 is CASRASGGRGYGYTF. CDR3 coding DNA: TGTGCCAGCAGAGCATCGGGGGGAAGGGGCTATGGCTACACCTTC. The chain employs TRBV28 and TRBJ1-2; perhaps TRBD1 as D (5 bases). With 6 bases removed from V and 4 bases from J, the gap between germline ends came to 18 bases. From germline, CDR1 is MDHEN and CDR2 SYDVKM. The CDR3 loop spans 15 amino acids.

V gene TRBV24-1 combines with J gene TRBJ2-5; 11 nucleotides match TRBD2. Looked up from germline, CDR1 is KGHDR and CDR2 is SFDVKD. Unmatched junction bases numbered 7, after V lost 3 bases and J lost 5 bases. The CDR3 loop spans 16 amino acids. DNA for the CDR3: TGTGCCACCAGTGATCCGACTAGCGGGGTAGGGGAGACCCAGTACTTC. Translation gives CATSDPTSGVGETQYF.

This clonotype was counted ten times or more. The DNA for the CDR3 is TGTGCCAGCAGCTTGGGTCCAGGGACTGAAGCTTTCTTT. It codes for CASSLGPGTEAFF. The chain couples TRBV5-5 to TRBJ1-1; tentative D call: TRBD1 (5 bases). The CDR3 contains 13 residues. Trimming removed 0 bases from V and 5 bases from J, with 8 bases in between. Looked up from germline, CDR1 is SGHKS and CDR2 is YYEKEE (reference sequence).

At least ten counts were recorded for this clonotype. CDR3 region: CASSPRQARVETQYF. The CDR3 DNA reads TGTGCCAGCAGCCCTCGACAGGCCAGGGTAGAGACCCAGTACTTC. V and J are TRBV13 and TRBJ2-5; TRBD1 might be the D (6 bases). Germline V gene sequence: CDR1 PRHDT, CDR2 FYEKMQ (reference sequence). The CDR3 is 15 residues long. Trimming shortened V by 5 bases and J by 4 bases, and 17 bases separated the two germline ends.

There are a few counts of this clonotype. The J gene is TRBJ2-3, the V gene TRBV7-3; D is undetermined. The germline gives CDR1 SGHTA, CDR2 FQGTGA. V was trimmed by 1 base and J by 4 bases, leaving 9 bases between them. The CDR3 is made up of 14 amino acids. The CDR3 is CASSLRPVADTQYF. In nucleotides, the CDR3 is TGTGCCAGCAGCTTAAGGCCTGTGGCAGATACGCAGTATTTT.

There are many counts of this clonotype. The chain couples TRBV6-1 to TRBJ2-7; TRBD2 matches 12 bases. CDR3 length equals 16 residues. J lost 4 bases, V lost 2 bases, and 6 bases had no gene match. Germline-derived CDR1 and CDR2 are MNHNS and SASEGT. Here the CDR3 reads CASSERLGLAGYEQYF. For the CDR3, the DNA is TGTGCCAGCAGTGAACGCTTGGGACTAGCGGGTTACGAGCAGTACTTC.

This clonotype has a handful of counts. The chain is built from TRBV19 and TRBJ2-7, with D possibly being TRBD2 (5 bases). Germline-derived CDR1 and CDR2 are LNHDA and SQIVND (reference sequence). V was pared by 10 bases and J by 0 bases, with 10 bases between. This CDR3 has 12 amino acids. This CDR3 is CATSSGSYEQYF. CDR3 coding DNA: TGTGCCACATCCAGCGGCTCCTACGAGCAGTACTTC.

This clonotype was observed a few times. V and J are TRBV20-1 and TRBJ2-1, with D perhaps TRBD1 or TRBD2 (6 bases each). CDR1 is DFQATT and CDR2 is SNEGSKA in the germline V gene (reference sequence). CDR3 length equals 17 residues. Trimming took off 2 bases at V and 2 bases at J, with 19 bases between the two ends. The CDR3 is CSARRGDRQNPYNEQFF. In DNA form, the CDR3 reads TGCAGTGCTAGAAGGGGGGACCGGCAGAATCCCTACAATGAGCAGTTCTTC.

This clonotype was recorded many times. The rearrangement uses TRBV28 and TRBJ2-7, with TRBD1 identical over 9 bases. After removal of 4 bases from V and 3 bases from J, the junction contained 7 bases not matched to a gene. The germline CDR1 and CDR2 sequences are MDHEN and SYDVKM. The CDR3 sequence is 15 residues long. CDR3 in DNA: TGTGCCAGCAGTTCGGCCCAGGGACAGGGCTACGAGCAGTACTTC. Residues: CASSSAQGQGYEQYF.

This clonotype showed up many times. The CDR3 sequence is CASSDTGTAIGSSGANVLTF. The CDR3, as DNA: TGTGCCAGCAGTGACACCGGGACCGCTATTGGAAGCTCTGGGGCCAACGTCCTGACTTTC. This chain uses TRBV6-1 with TRBJ2-6, with D perhaps TRBD1 or TRBD2 (5 bases each). The CDR3 has 20 residues. Germline loops: CDR1 MNHNS, CDR2 SASEGT. Trimming cost V 3 bases and J 0 bases, with 21 bases left between them.

In its sample, this clonotype was seen many times. The chain recombines TRBV28 with TRBJ2-3, with TRBD2 matching over 9 bases. This CDR3 region has 16 residues. In germline, CDR1 is MDHEN, CDR2 SYDVKM. With 3 bases clipped from V and 4 bases from J, the junction kept 8 bases outside the gene matches. The CDR3 region has the DNA TGTGCCAGCAGTTTGGCTTTTGGGACTAGCTCAGATACGCAGTATTTT. As protein: CASSLAFGTSSDTQYF.

This clonotype was observed once. The gene calls are TRBV28 and TRBJ2-7, with D possibly being TRBD1 (6 bases). Germline CDR1 is MDHEN and CDR2 is SYDVKM. This CDR3 has 13 amino acids. Trimming cost V 6 bases and J 3 bases, with 12 bases left between them. The CDR3 bases are TGTGCCAGCAGAAACCGGGACAACTACGAGCAGTACTTC. Translated: CASRNRDNYEQYF.

As to this clonotype: A read error may account for a junction end that differs from germline. V and J are TRBV3-1 and TRBJ2-5; 7 bases align to TRBD1. Germline values: CDR1 LGHDT, CDR2 YNNKEL (reference sequence). The CDR3 sequence is 16 residues long. In nucleotides, the CDR3 is TGTGCCAACAGCCAACGCGGAGCAGGGGGTGATGAGACCCAGTACTTC. It specifies CANSQRGAGGDETQYF.

This clonotype has a count of ten or more. V gene TRBV12-3 or TRBV12-4 combines with J gene TRBJ2-2; 7 bases agree with TRBD2. The CDR3 contains 13 residues. V lost 6 bases and J lost 6; bases outside the gene matches: 4. The CDR3 is CASSRGLAGELFF. DNA of the CDR3: TGTGCCAGCAGCAGAGGACTAGCCGGGGAGCTGTTTTTT.